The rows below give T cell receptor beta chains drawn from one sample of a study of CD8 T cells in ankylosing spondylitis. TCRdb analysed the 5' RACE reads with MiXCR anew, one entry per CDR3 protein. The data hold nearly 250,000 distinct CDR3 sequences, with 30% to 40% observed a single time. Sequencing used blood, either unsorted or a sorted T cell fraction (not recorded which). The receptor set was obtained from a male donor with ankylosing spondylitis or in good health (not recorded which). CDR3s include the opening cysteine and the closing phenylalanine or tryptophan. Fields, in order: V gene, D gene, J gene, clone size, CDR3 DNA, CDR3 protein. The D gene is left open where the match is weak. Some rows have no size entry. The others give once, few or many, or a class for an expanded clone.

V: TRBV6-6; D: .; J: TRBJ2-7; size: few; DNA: TGTGCCAGCAGTTACCGGGGGTACTACGAGCAGTACTTC; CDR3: CASSYRGYYEQYF
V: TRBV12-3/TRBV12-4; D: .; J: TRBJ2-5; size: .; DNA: TGTGCCAGCAGTTTGCCCGGGGGAGAGACCCAGTACTTC; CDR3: CASSLPGGETQYF
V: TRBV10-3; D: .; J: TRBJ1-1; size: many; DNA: TGTGCCATCAGTGTGGGCGTAAACATGAACACTGAAGCTTTCTTT; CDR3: CAISVGVNMNTEAFF
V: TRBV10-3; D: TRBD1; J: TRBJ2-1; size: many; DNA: TGTGCCATCAGCCCCCAGGGGGACAATGAGCAGTTCTTC; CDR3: CAISPQGDNEQFF
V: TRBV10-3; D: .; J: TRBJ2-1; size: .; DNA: TGTGCCATCAGTGGGTGGAACAATGAGCAGTTCTTC; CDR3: CAISGWNNEQFF
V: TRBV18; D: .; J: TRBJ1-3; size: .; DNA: TGTGCCAGCTCACCGTGGGACGGCTCTGGAAACACCATATATTTT; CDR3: CASSPWDGSGNTIYF
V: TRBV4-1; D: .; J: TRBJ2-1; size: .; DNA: TGCGCCAGCAGCCAAGAGTGGACTGAGCAGTTCTTC; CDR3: CASSQEWTEQFF
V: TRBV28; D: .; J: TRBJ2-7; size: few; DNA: TGTGCCAGCAGTCACCGGCAGGGTACTGCCTACGAGCAGTACTTC; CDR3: CASSHRQGTAYEQYF
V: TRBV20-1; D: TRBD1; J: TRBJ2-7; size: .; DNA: TGCAGTGCACCGGGACAGGGGGTCGCCTACGAGCAGTACTTC; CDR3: CSAPGQGVAYEQYF
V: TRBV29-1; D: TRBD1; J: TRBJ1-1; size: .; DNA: TGCAGCGTTACGACAGGGGGCTGGTACACTGAAGCTTTCTTT; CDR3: CSVTTGGWYTEAFF
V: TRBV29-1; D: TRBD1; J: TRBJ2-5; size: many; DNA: TGCAGCGTTGATCGGGACAGGGGTCAAGAGACCCAGTACTTC; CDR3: CSVDRDRGQETQYF
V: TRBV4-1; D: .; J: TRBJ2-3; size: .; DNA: TGCGCCAGCAGCCTCCTCGTGTGGCATATTGCGGCAGATACGCAGTATTTT; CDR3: CASSLLVWHIAADTQYF
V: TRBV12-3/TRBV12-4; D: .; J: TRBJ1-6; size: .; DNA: TGTGCCAGCAGTCAAGAGAATTCACCCCTCCACTTT; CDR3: CASSQENSPLHF
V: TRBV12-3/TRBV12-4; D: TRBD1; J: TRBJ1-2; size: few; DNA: TGTGCCAGCAGTCGGTGGGACAGGGGCTATGGCTACACCTTC; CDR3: CASSRWDRGYGYTF
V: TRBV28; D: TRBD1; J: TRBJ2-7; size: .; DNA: TGTGCCAGCAGTTCGCAAACAGGGGTCCACGAGCAGTACTTC; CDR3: CASSSQTGVHEQYF
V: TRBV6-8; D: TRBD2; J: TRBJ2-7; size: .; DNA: TGTGCCACCGAGCGGGGGTTCGGCGAGCAGTACTTC; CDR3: CATERGFGEQYF
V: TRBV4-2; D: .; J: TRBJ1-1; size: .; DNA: TGTGCCAGCAGCCTCAATGAAGAAGGCGCTGAAGCTTTCTTT; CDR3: CASSLNEEGAEAFF
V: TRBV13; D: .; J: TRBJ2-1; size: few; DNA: TGTGCCAGCAGCTTAGCGAGTGAGCAGTTCTTC; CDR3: CASSLASEQFF
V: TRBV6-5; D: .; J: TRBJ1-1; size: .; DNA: TGTGCCAGCAGCTCCGAATCGTCCGGAGCTTTCTTT; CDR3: CASSSESSGAFF
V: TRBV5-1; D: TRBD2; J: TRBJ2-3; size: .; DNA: TGCGCCAGCAGCTTGGCCCGGGAGCGGGGTTTGCGCACAGATACGCAGTATTTT; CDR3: CASSLARERGLRTDTQYF
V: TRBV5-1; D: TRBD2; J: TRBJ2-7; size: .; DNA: TGCGCCAGCAGCTTGCAGACTAGCGGGGTCGGGGAGCAGTACTTC; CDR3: CASSLQTSGVGEQYF
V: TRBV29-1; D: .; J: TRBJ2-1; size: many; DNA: TGCAGCGTCGGACAGTTACTTTACAATGAGCAGTTCTTC; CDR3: CSVGQLLYNEQFF
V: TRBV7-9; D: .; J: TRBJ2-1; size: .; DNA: TGTGCCAGCAGCTCGGACCCGTACAATGAGCAGTTCTTC; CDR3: CASSSDPYNEQFF
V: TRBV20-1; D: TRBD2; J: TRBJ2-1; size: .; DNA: TGCAGTGCTTGCCCCGGGGAGGGCTCCTACAATGAGCAGTTCTTC; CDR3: CSACPGEGSYNEQFF
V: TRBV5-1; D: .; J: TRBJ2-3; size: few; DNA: TGCGCCAGCAGCACAACCGGACCGACAGATACGCAGTATTTT; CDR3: CASSTTGPTDTQYF
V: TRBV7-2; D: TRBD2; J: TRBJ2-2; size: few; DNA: TGTGCCAGCAGCTTGACTAGCGGCTACACCGGGGAGCTGTTTTTT; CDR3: CASSLTSGYTGELFF
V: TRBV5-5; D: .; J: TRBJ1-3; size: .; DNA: TGTGCCAGCAGCTTGGGCAGGGGATCCCCCCTCTCTGGAAACACCATATATTTT; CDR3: CASSLGRGSPLSGNTIYF
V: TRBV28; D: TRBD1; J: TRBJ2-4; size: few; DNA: TGTGCCAGCAGGTCCGGACAGGGGGCGAACATTCAGTACTTC; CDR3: CASRSGQGANIQYF
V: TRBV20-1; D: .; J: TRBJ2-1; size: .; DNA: TGCAGTGCTCGGACAGCCAAAATCAATGAGCAGTTCTTC; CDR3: CSARTAKINEQFF
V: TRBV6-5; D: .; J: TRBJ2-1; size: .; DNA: TGTGCCAGCAGTTACGGTCAGGGATTAAATGAGCAGTTCTTC; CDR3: CASSYGQGLNEQFF
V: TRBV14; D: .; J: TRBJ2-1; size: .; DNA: TGTGCCAGCAGCGACGGATTCTTAGCCTACAATGAGCAGTTCTTC; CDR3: CASSDGFLAYNEQFF
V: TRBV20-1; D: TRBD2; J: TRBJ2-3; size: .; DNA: TGCAGTGCTCTCGGTACGGGACTAGCGGGGAGCACAGATACGCAGTATTTT; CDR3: CSALGTGLAGSTDTQYF
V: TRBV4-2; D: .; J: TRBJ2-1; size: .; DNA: TGTGCCAGCGGTGGCCAAGGGGGTGAGCAGTTCTTC; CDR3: CASGGQGGEQFF
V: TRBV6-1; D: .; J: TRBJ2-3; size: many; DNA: TGTGCCAGCAGTGAGATCATAGGGGCCGATACGCAGTATTTT; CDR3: CASSEIIGADTQYF
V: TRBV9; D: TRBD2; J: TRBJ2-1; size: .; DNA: TGTGCCAGCAGCGTAGGCGGGACTAGCGGCTACAATGAGCAGTTCTTC; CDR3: CASSVGGTSGYNEQFF
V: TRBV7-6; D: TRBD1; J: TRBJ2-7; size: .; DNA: TGTGCCAGCGGCCTTGGGACAGGAGATTACGAGCAGTACTTC; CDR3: CASGLGTGDYEQYF
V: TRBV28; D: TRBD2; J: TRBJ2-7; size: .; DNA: TGTGCCAGCAGTTGGCTAGCGGGACAGCAGTACTTC; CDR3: CASSWLAGQQYF
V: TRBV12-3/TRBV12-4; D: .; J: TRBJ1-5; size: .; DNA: TGTGCCAGCAGTTTTGGGGGTTATTCGCCCAATCAGCCCCAGCATTTT; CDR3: CASSFGGYSPNQPQHF
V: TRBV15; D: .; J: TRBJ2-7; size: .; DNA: TGTGCCACCAGCAACAACAGGGAAGGGTACGAGCAGTACTTC; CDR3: CATSNNREGYEQYF
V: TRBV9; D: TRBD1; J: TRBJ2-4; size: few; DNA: TGTGCCAGCAGCCGACAGGGGGGCAGAGCCAAAAACATTCAGTACTTC; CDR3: CASSRQGGRAKNIQYF
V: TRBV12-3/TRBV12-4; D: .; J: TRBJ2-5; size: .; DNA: TGTGCCAGCAGTTTACGACCCGCCGGGGAGACCCAGTACTTC; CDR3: CASSLRPAGETQYF
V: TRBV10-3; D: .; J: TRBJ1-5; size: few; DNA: TGTGCCGGCGGGGCAGGGCCCGATCGGCCCCAGCATTTT; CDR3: CAGGAGPDRPQHF
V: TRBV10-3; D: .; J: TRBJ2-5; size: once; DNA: TGTGCCATCAGTGATGAGAGCCAAGAGACCCAGTACTTC; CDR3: CAISDESQETQYF
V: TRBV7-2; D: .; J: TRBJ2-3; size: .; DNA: TGTGCCAGCAGCTTAGGGGTAGACATGGATACGCAGTATTTT; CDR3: CASSLGVDMDTQYF
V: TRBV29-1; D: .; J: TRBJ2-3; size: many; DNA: TGCAGCGTTGTTCCTGATACGCAGTATTTT; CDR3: CSVVPDTQYF
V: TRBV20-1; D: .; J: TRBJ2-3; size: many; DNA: TGCAGTGGTAGACTAGTGGATACGCAGTATTTT; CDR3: CSGRLVDTQYF
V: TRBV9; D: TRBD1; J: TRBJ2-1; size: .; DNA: TGTGCCAGCAGCGTAGTAGGGACAGGGTACAATGAGCAGTTCTTC; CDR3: CASSVVGTGYNEQFF
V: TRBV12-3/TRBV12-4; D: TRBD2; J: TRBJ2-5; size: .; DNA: TGTGCCAGCAGTTTAGGGACTAGCGGGGGGGCACAGGAGACCCAGTACTTC; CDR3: CASSLGTSGGAQETQYF
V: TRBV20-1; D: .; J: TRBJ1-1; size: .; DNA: TGCAGTGCTAGAGGATCCCCCGGGGCTGAAGCTTTCTTT; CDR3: CSARGSPGAEAFF
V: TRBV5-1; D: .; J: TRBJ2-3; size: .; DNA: TGCGCCAGCAGCTTGGGGCCTGGGGAAGATACGCAGTATTTT; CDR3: CASSLGPGEDTQYF
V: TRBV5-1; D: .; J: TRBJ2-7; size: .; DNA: TGCGCCAGCAGCTTGTCAGGGTCGTCCTACTACGAGCAGTACTTC; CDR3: CASSLSGSSYYEQYF
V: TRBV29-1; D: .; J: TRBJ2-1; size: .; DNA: TGCAGCGTTGAAGATCGGGCAGGGCCCCTCAATGAGCAGTTCTTC; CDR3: CSVEDRAGPLNEQFF
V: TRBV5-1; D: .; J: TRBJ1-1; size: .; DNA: TGCGCCAGCAGCGAGCAGAGTAACACTGAAGCTTTCTTT; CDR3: CASSEQSNTEAFF
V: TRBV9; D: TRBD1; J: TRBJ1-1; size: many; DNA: TGTGCCAGCAGCACCGGACAGGGGAACACTGAAGCTTTCTTT; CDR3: CASSTGQGNTEAFF
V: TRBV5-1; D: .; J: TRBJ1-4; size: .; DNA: TGCGCCAGCAGCTTGCCCCGGGACTCCGCAACTAATGAAAAACTGTTTTTT; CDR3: CASSLPRDSATNEKLFF
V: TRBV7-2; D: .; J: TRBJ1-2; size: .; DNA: TGTGCCAGCGAACCAGGGGAATGGGTCTATGGCTACACCTTC; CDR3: CASEPGEWVYGYTF
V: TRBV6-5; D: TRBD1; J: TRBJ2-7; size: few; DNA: TGTGCCAGCAGTTACTCCGGCTCGACAGGGTCCTACGAGCAGTACTTC; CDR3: CASSYSGSTGSYEQYF